Sequencing of this T cell receptor (beta chain) was carried out in a study of blood T cell repertoires in COVID-19. In the study overall: The United States, Italy and Spain were the sources of the acute and convalescent COVID-19 samples. From T cells, B-cell-depleted T cells, or PBMCs came the material, which was cDNA or gDNA.

This clone has just a few counts. Per the original data handling: Estimated nucleated cell counts came from reference gene primer amplification. Assay used: immunoSEQ multiplex PCR; TCRdb lists only in-frame clones, some missing. V, J and clone size were drawn from that table, and D and trimming were deduced from the DNA. Seen here are fewer than 60,000 clones, roughly nine tenths observed once, and the top ten hold roughly a tenth. Deletions cut 0 bases from V and 6 bases from J, with 9 bases between. This CDR3 has 13 residues. Germline assignment: CDR1 ENHRY and CDR2 SYGVKD. This receptor was obtained from a human donor with acute or convalescent COVID-19. The donor label of this sample is uncertain. Sequencing was performed on peripheral blood. The chain employs TRBV10-3 and TRBJ2-7; D is undetermined. The CDR3 sequence is CAISESEDSEQYV. The CDR3 nucleotides read TGTGCCATCAGTGAGTCCGAAGATAGCGAGCAGTACGTC.